A selection of T cell receptor beta chains follows, all from one sample in a study of metastatic and nonmetastatic thyroid tumors. TCRdb re-analyzed the PCR reads using MiXCR. This repertoire shows tens of thousands of clones, about 26% found once; its top ten account for over 5%. Sequencing was carried out using blood. The receptors originated from a female donor with papillary thyroid cancer or a benign thyroid nodule (not recorded which). Some clones in this sample may be carry-over from other donors' samples. Each CDR3 is given with its conserved first and last residue. The order of the fields is D gene, clone size, J gene, V gene, CDR3 protein, CDR3 DNA. D genes are given only for firm matches. Where a row states a size, it is once, few, many or the class of an expanded clone; other rows omit it.

d_call: TRBD1; clone_size: medium-sized; j_call: TRBJ2-1; v_call: TRBV6-1; cdr3_aa: CASSDVQGKSYNEQFF; cdr3_nt: TGTGCCAGCAGTGACGTACAGGGGAAGTCCTACAATGAGCAGTTCTTC
d_call: .; clone_size: .; j_call: TRBJ2-7; v_call: TRBV4-1; cdr3_aa: CASSPSIGYEQYF; cdr3_nt: TGCGCCAGCAGCCCTTCTATAGGGTACGAGCAGTACTTC
d_call: TRBD1; clone_size: many; j_call: TRBJ1-4; v_call: TRBV10-1; cdr3_aa: CANRSYTGGGNEKLFF; cdr3_nt: TGCGCCAACCGAAGCTACACAGGGGGAGGTAATGAAAAACTGTTTTTT
d_call: TRBD1; clone_size: .; j_call: TRBJ1-2; v_call: TRBV28; cdr3_aa: CASCQVRTGGTYGYTF; cdr3_nt: TGTGCCAGCTGTCAAGTTCGGACAGGGGGCACCTATGGCTACACCTTC
d_call: .; clone_size: .; j_call: TRBJ2-2; v_call: TRBV6-4; cdr3_aa: CASSPAEDRAGELFF; cdr3_nt: TGTGCCAGCAGCCCCGCGGAAGATCGGGCCGGGGAGCTGTTTTTT
d_call: TRBD2; clone_size: many; j_call: TRBJ2-1; v_call: TRBV20-1; cdr3_aa: CSATPPPSGRAIGYNEQFF; cdr3_nt: TGCAGTGCTACGCCTCCCCCTAGCGGGAGGGCCATTGGGTACAATGAGCAGTTCTTC
d_call: TRBD1; clone_size: .; j_call: TRBJ2-2; v_call: TRBV20-1; cdr3_aa: CSAGGNGGQGSSNTGELFF; cdr3_nt: TGCAGTGCTGGGGGAAATGGGGGACAGGGGTCTTCCAACACCGGGGAGCTGTTTTTT
d_call: .; clone_size: .; j_call: TRBJ1-1; v_call: TRBV9; cdr3_aa: CASSPTGLNTEAFF; cdr3_nt: TGTGCCAGCAGCCCTACAGGGTTGAACACTGAAGCTTTCTTT
d_call: TRBD2; clone_size: many; j_call: TRBJ2-5; v_call: TRBV7-9; cdr3_aa: CASSPDLAGGRETQYF; cdr3_nt: TGTGCCAGCAGCCCCGACCTAGCGGGAGGTCGAGAGACCCAGTACTTC
d_call: .; clone_size: few; j_call: TRBJ2-2; v_call: TRBV9; cdr3_aa: CASSVGFGTGELFF; cdr3_nt: TGTGCCAGCAGCGTAGGATTTGGAACCGGGGAGCTGTTTTTT
d_call: .; clone_size: few; j_call: TRBJ2-7; v_call: TRBV12-3/TRBV12-4; cdr3_aa: CASSLGGSPYKYF; cdr3_nt: TGTGCCAGCAGTTTAGGGGGATCACCGTATAAGTACTTC
d_call: .; clone_size: .; j_call: TRBJ2-2; v_call: TRBV20-1; cdr3_aa: CGATWGDSGELFF; cdr3_nt: TGCGGTGCTACCTGGGGCGATTCAGGGGAGCTGTTTTTT
d_call: .; clone_size: .; j_call: TRBJ2-1; v_call: TRBV5-5; cdr3_aa: CASSESGVNEQFF; cdr3_nt: TGTGCCAGCAGCGAATCCGGGGTTAATGAGCAGTTCTTC
d_call: .; clone_size: few; j_call: TRBJ1-3; v_call: TRBV10-3; cdr3_aa: CAINVGESGNTIYF; cdr3_nt: TGTGCCATCAATGTGGGTGAATCTGGAAACACCATATATTTT
d_call: .; clone_size: .; j_call: TRBJ2-1; v_call: TRBV6-1; cdr3_aa: CASRSGPNNEQFF; cdr3_nt: TGTGCCAGCAGGTCCGGACCCAACAATGAGCAGTTCTTC
d_call: .; clone_size: .; j_call: TRBJ2-2; v_call: TRBV27; cdr3_aa: CASTNTGELFF; cdr3_nt: TGTGCCAGCACTAACACCGGGGAGCTGTTTTTT
d_call: .; clone_size: .; j_call: TRBJ2-6; v_call: TRBV11-2; cdr3_aa: CASSLGISGANVLTF; cdr3_nt: TGTGCCAGCAGCTTAGGGATCTCTGGGGCCAACGTCCTGACTTTC
d_call: .; clone_size: few; j_call: TRBJ1-1; v_call: TRBV6-1; cdr3_aa: CASSETENTEAFF; cdr3_nt: TGTGCCAGCAGTGAAACGGAGAACACTGAAGCTTTCTTT
d_call: TRBD2; clone_size: .; j_call: TRBJ2-1; v_call: TRBV6-1; cdr3_aa: CASSASGTWVQFF; cdr3_nt: TGTGCCAGCAGCGCTAGCGGGACTTGGGTTCAGTTCTTC
d_call: .; clone_size: medium-sized; j_call: TRBJ1-3; v_call: TRBV19; cdr3_aa: CASSIKGTSGNTIYF; cdr3_nt: TGTGCCAGTAGTATAAAAGGGACTTCTGGAAACACCATATATTTT
d_call: .; clone_size: .; j_call: TRBJ1-1; v_call: TRBV5-1; cdr3_aa: CASSLSQVNTEAFF; cdr3_nt: TGCGCCAGCAGCTTATCACAGGTGAACACTGAAGCTTTCTTT
d_call: TRBD2; clone_size: .; j_call: TRBJ2-5; v_call: TRBV20-1; cdr3_aa: CSALGTSCRAGKTQYF; cdr3_nt: TGCAGTGCTCTGGGGACTAGCTGTAGGGCCGGGAAGACCCAGTACTTC
d_call: .; clone_size: .; j_call: TRBJ2-2; v_call: TRBV19; cdr3_aa: CASSQGTSGELFF; cdr3_nt: TGTGCCAGTAGTCAGGGGACGTCGGGGGAGCTGTTTTTT
d_call: .; clone_size: many; j_call: TRBJ2-1; v_call: TRBV20-1; cdr3_aa: CSALSRTLRNEQFF; cdr3_nt: TGCAGTGCTTTATCTAGGACACTACGGAATGAGCAGTTCTTC
d_call: TRBD2; clone_size: .; j_call: TRBJ2-5; v_call: TRBV7-3; cdr3_aa: CASSLLAGGRETQYF; cdr3_nt: TGTGCCAGCAGCCTGTTAGCGGGAGGTCGGGAGACCCAGTACTTC
d_call: TRBD1; clone_size: few; j_call: TRBJ2-7; v_call: TRBV27; cdr3_aa: CASSKGQGRYEQYF; cdr3_nt: TGTGCCAGCAGTAAGGGACAGGGACGGTACGAGCAGTACTTC
d_call: TRBD1; clone_size: few; j_call: TRBJ1-1; v_call: TRBV30; cdr3_aa: CAWRFGTGTGAFF; cdr3_nt: TGTGCCTGGAGGTTTGGGACGGGGACAGGGGCTTTCTTT
d_call: .; clone_size: .; j_call: TRBJ1-2; v_call: TRBV7-8; cdr3_aa: CASSSPLRDGYTF; cdr3_nt: TGTGCCAGCAGCTCACCTCTTAGGGACGGCTACACCTTC
d_call: .; clone_size: medium-sized; j_call: TRBJ2-1; v_call: TRBV5-1; cdr3_aa: CASSLEGGGHNEQFF; cdr3_nt: TGCGCCAGCAGCTTGGAAGGGGGAGGCCACAATGAGCAGTTCTTC
d_call: TRBD2; clone_size: many; j_call: TRBJ2-1; v_call: TRBV30; cdr3_aa: CAWSELADYNEQFF; cdr3_nt: TGTGCCTGGAGCGAACTAGCGGACTACAATGAGCAGTTCTTC
d_call: .; clone_size: .; j_call: TRBJ1-3; v_call: TRBV11-2; cdr3_aa: CASSLDGEGTHRDTIYF; cdr3_nt: TGTGCCAGCAGCTTAGATGGTGAGGGTACCCACCGGGACACCATATATTTT
d_call: .; clone_size: many; j_call: TRBJ1-1; v_call: TRBV10-3; cdr3_aa: CAISEGQGRTEAFF; cdr3_nt: TGTGCCATCAGTGAAGGGCAGGGTCGGACTGAAGCTTTCTTT
d_call: TRBD2; clone_size: many; j_call: TRBJ2-5; v_call: TRBV4-1; cdr3_aa: CASSQQREVTEEETQYF; cdr3_nt: TGCGCCAGCAGCCAACAGCGGGAGGTCACAGAAGAAGAGACCCAGTACTTC
d_call: .; clone_size: many; j_call: TRBJ1-4; v_call: TRBV20-1; cdr3_aa: CSARGRAGEKLFF; cdr3_nt: TGCAGTGCTAGAGGCAGGGCTGGGGAAAAACTGTTTTTT
d_call: .; clone_size: few; j_call: TRBJ2-7; v_call: TRBV11-2; cdr3_aa: CASSSGGDMGEQYF; cdr3_nt: TGTGCCAGCAGTTCCGGGGGCGACATGGGCGAGCAGTACTTC